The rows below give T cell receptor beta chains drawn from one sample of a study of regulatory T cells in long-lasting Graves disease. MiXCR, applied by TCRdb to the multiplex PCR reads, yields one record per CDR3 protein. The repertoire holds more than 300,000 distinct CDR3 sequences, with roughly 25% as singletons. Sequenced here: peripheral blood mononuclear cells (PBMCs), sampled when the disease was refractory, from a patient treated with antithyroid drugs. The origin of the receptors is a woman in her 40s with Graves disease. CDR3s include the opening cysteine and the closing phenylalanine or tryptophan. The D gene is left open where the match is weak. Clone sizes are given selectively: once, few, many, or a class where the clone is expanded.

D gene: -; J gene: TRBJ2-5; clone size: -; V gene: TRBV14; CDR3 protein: CASSHRPAPLGETQYF; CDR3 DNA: TGTGCCAGCAGCCACCGTCCAGCTCCCCTGGGGGAGACCCAGTACTTC
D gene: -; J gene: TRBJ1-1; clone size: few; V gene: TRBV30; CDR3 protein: CAWSWSGAVAFF; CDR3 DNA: TGTGCCTGGAGTTGGTCGGGGGCTGTGGCTTTCTTT
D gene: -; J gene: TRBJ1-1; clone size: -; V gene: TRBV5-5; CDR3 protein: CASNLNRDTEAFF; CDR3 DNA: TGTGCCAGCAACCTAAACAGGGATACTGAAGCTTTCTTT
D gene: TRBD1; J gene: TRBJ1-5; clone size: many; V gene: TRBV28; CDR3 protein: CASIRKGQGTWTSNQPQHF; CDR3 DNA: TGTGCCAGCATTCGAAAGGGACAGGGGACGTGGACGAGCAATCAGCCCCAGCATTTT
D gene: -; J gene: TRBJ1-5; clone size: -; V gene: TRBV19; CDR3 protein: CASSLTGQHGNQPQHF; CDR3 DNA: TGTGCCAGTAGTCTTACCGGACAGCATGGTAATCAGCCCCAGCATTTT
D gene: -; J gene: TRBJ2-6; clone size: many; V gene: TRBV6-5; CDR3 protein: CASSYVDSGANVLTF; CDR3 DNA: TGTGCCAGCAGTTACGTGGATTCTGGGGCCAACGTCCTGACTTTC
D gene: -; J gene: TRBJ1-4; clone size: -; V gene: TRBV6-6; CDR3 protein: CASSYSSRQKNEKLFF; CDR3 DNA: TGTGCCAGCAGTTACTCGTCGCGACAGAAAAATGAAAAACTGTTTTTT
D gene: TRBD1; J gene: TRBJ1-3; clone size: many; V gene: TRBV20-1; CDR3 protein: CSARDLRQGANTIYF; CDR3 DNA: TGCAGTGCTAGAGATCTCCGACAGGGCGCAAACACCATATATTTT
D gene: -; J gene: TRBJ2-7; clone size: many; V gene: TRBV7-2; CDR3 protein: CASRGSSAYEQYF; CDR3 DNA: TGTGCCAGCCGAGGTTCTTCCGCCTACGAGCAGTACTTC
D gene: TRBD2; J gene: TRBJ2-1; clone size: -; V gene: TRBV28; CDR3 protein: CASQLAGGPKNEQFF; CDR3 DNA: TGTGCCAGCCAGCTAGCGGGAGGGCCAAAGAATGAGCAGTTCTTC
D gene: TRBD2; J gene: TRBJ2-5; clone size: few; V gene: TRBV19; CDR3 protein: CASSMVWLAEPGTQYF; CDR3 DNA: TGTGCCAGTAGTATGGTGTGGCTAGCGGAGCCGGGGACCCAGTACTTC
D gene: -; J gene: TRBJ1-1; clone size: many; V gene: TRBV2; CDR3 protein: CASSERSRRGTEAFF; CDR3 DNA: TGTGCCAGCAGTGAACGTTCCAGGAGAGGCACTGAAGCTTTCTTT
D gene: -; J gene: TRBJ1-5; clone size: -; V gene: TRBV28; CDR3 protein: CASSSPGRGRNQPQHF; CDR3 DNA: TGTGCTAGCAGTTCCCCCGGACGCGGACGGAATCAGCCCCAGCATTTT
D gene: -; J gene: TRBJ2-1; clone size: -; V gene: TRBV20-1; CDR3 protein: CSTGPGTSFF; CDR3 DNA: TGCAGTACGGGGCCCGGAACCTCTTTCTTC
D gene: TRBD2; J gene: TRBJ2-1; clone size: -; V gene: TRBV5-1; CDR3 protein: CASSPIRTSGRNEQFF; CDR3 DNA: TGCGCCAGCAGCCCGATTCGGACTAGCGGGAGAAATGAGCAGTTCTTC
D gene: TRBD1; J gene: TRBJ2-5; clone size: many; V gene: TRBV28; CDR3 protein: CASSAGGQGQETQYF; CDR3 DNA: TGTGCCAGCAGTGCGGGCGGACAGGGCCAAGAGACCCAGTACTTC
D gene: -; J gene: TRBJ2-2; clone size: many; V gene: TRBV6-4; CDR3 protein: CASSPDYGSANTGELFF; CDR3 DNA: TGTGCCAGCAGCCCCGACTACGGGAGCGCGAACACCGGGGAGCTGTTTTTT
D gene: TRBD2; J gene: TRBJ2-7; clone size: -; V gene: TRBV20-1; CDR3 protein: CSAHSGSISYEQYF; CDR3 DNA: TGCAGTGCTCATAGCGGGAGTATCTCCTACGAGCAGTACTTC
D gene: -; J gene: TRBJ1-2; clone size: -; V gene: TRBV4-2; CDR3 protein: CASSLSLGPYDYGYTF; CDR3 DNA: TGTGCCAGCAGCCTTTCTCTGGGGCCATATGACTATGGCTACACCTTC
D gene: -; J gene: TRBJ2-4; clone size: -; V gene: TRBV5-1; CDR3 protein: CASSLGITKNIQYF; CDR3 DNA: TGTGCCAGCAGCTTGGGTATCACCAAAAACATTCAGTACTTC
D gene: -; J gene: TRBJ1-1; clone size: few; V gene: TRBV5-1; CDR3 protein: CASRRGGVTEAFF; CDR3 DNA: TGCGCCAGCAGACGGGGGGGAGTCACTGAAGCTTTCTTT
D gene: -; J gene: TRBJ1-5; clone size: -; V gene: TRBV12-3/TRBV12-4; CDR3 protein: CASSLSDAGPQHF; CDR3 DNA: TGTGCCAGCAGTTTATCGGATGCGGGGCCCCAGCATTTT
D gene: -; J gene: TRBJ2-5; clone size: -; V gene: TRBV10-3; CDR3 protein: CAISEKRLFFQETQYF; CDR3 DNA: TGTGCCATCAGTGAGAAGCGGCTTTTCTTCCAAGAGACCCAGTACTTC
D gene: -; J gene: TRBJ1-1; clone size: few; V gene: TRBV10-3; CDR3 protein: CAISGEGSGNTEAFF; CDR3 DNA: TGTGCCATCAGTGGGGAGGGTAGCGGGAACACTGAAGCTTTCTTT
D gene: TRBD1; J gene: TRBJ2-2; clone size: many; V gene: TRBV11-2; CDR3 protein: CASSLASTGVTGELFF; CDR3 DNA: TGTGCCAGCAGCTTAGCCTCGACAGGGGTTACCGGGGAGCTGTTTTTT
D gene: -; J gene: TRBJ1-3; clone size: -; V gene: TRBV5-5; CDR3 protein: CASSTSIPSGNTIYF; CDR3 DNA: TGTGCCAGCAGCACCTCAATACCATCTGGAAACACCATATATTTT
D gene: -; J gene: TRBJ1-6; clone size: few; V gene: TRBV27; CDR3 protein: CASSPGVFGNSPLHF; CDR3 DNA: TGTGCCAGCAGCCCCGGGGTGTTTGGCAATTCACCCCTCCACTTT
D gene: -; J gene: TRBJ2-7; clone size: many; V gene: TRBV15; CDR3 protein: CATSSGTASSYEQYF; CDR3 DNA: TGTGCCACCAGCTCGGGCACTGCGAGCTCCTACGAGCAGTACTTC
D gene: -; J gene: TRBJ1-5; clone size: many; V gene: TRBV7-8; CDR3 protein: CASSLGVGSGQPQHF; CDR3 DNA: TGTGCCAGCAGCTTAGGGGTAGGGTCCGGTCAGCCCCAGCATTTT
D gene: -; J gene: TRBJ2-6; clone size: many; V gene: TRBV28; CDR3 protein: CASSWRVAGANVLTF; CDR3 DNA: TGTGCCAGCAGTTGGCGGGTAGCTGGGGCCAACGTCCTGACTTTC
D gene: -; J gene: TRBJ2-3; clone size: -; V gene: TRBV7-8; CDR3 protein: CASSLAGEDTQYF; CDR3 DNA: TGTGCCAGCAGCTTAGCGGGTGAGGATACGCAGTATTTT
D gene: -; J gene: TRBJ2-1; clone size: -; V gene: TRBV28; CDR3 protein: CASSLISWGTGRNEQFF; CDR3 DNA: TGTGCCAGCAGTTTAATCTCGTGGGGCACGGGAAGGAATGAGCAGTTCTTC
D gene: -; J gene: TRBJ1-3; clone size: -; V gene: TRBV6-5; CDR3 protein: CASSYEAVPSGNTIYF; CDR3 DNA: TGTGCCAGCAGTTACGAGGCGGTTCCCTCTGGAAACACCATATATTTT
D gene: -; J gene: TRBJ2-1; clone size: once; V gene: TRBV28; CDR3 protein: CAFGRRRPGEQFF; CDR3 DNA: TGTGCTTTTGGAAGGCGCCGTCCGGGTGAGCAGTTCTTC
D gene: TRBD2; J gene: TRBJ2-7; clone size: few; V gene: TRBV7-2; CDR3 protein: CASRAGGAPSYEQYF; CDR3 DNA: TGTGCCAGCCGGGCGGGGGGAGCCCCCTCCTACGAGCAGTACTTC
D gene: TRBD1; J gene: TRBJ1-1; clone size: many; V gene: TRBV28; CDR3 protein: CASRRTGGRMKNTEAFF; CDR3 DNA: TGTGCCAGCAGACGAACAGGGGGCCGCATGAAGAACACTGAAGCTTTCTTT
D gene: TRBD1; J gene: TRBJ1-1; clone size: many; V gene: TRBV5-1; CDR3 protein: CASSLGGRGMNTEAFF; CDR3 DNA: TGCGCCAGCAGCTTGGGTGGCAGGGGGATGAACACTGAAGCTTTCTTT
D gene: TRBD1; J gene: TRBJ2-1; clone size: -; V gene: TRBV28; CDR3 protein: CASSLLGGDRVSEQFF; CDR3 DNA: TGTGCCAGCAGTTTATTGGGCGGGGACAGGGTGAGTGAGCAGTTCTTC
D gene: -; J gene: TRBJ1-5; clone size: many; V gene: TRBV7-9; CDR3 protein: CASSGGNQPQHF; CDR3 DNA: TGTGCCAGCAGTGGGGGGAATCAGCCCCAGCATTTT
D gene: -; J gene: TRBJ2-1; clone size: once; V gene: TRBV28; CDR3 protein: CASSLYGEQFF; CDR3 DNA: TGTGCCAGCAGTTTATACGGGGAGCAGTTCTTC
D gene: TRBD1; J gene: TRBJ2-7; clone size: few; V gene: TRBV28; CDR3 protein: CASSLPQGTDFYEQYF; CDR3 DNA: TGTGCCAGCAGTTTGCCCCAAGGGACAGACTTCTACGAGCAGTACTTC
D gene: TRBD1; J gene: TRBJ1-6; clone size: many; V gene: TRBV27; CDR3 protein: CATSLSGGPNSPLHF; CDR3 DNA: TGTGCCACCTCCCTCTCAGGGGGCCCTAATTCACCCCTCCACTTT
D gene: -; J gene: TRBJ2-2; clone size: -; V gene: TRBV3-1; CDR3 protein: CASSHFGELFF; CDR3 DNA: TGTGCCAGCAGCCATTTCGGGGAGCTGTTTTTT
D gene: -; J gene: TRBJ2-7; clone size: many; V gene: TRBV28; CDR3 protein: CASSLEGGYGPIYEQYF; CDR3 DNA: TGTGCCAGCAGTTTAGAAGGTGGGTATGGGCCGATCTACGAGCAGTACTTC
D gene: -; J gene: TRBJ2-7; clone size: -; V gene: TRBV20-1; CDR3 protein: CSARGGPLTVYEQYF; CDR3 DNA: TGCAGTGCTAGAGGGGGGCCGCTAACCGTATACGAGCAGTACTTC
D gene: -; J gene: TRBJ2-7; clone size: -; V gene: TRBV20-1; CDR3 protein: CRTTLDYEQYF; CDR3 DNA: TGCAGAACAACTTTAGACTACGAGCAGTACTTC
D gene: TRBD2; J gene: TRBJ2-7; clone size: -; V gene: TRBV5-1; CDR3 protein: CASSFAAGPYEQYF; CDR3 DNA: TGCGCCAGCAGCTTTGCAGCGGGGCCCTACGAGCAGTACTTC
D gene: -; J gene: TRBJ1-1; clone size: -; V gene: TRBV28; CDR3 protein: CASSLDSRNTEAFF; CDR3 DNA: TGTGCCAGCAGTCTAGATTCCCGTAACACTGAAGCTTTCTTT
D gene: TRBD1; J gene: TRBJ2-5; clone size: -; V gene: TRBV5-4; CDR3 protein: CASSLMGTGFLYF; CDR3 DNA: TGTGCCAGCAGCTTGATGGGGACAGGGTTTCTGTACTTC
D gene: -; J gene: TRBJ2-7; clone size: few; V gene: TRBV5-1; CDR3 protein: CASSLAATTYEQYF; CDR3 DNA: TGCGCCAGCAGCTTGGCAGCGACCACCTACGAGCAGTACTTC
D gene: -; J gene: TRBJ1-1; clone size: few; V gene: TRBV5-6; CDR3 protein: CASSSTGFTEAFF; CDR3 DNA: TGTGCCAGCAGCTCCACAGGTTTTACTGAAGCTTTCTTT
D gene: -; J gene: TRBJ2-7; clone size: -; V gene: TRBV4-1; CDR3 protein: CASSLSTPYEQYF; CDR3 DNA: TGCGCCAGCAGCCTCTCTACTCCCTACGAGCAGTACTTC
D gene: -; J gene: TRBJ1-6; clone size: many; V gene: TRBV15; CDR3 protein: CATSRGRGQNSPLHF; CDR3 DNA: TGTGCCACCAGCAGAGGCCGGGGGCAAAATTCACCCCTCCACTTT
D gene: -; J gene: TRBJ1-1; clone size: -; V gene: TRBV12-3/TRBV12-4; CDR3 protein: CASSLGGHTEAFF; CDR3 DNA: TGTGCCAGCAGTTTGGGGGGTCACACTGAAGCTTTCTTT
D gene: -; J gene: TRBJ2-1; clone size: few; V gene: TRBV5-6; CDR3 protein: CASSSLGRTHNEQFF; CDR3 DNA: TGTGCCAGCAGCTCATTGGGACGGACGCACAATGAGCAGTTCTTC
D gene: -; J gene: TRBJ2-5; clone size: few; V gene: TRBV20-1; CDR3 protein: CSASFPGPETQYF; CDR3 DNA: TGCAGTGCTAGTTTTCCAGGCCCGGAGACCCAGTACTTC
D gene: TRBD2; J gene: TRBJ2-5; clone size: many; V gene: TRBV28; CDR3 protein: CASSFRLAGQETQYF; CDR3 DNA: TGTGCCAGCAGTTTCAGGCTAGCGGGACAAGAGACCCAGTACTTC
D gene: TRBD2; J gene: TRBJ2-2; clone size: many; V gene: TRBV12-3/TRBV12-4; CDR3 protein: CANPGLADTGELFF; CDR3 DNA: TGTGCCAACCCGGGACTAGCGGACACCGGGGAGCTGTTTTTT